The subject of this entry is one TCR beta chain. This sample is drawn from a study of blood T cell repertoires in COVID-19. Study details: The cDNA or gDNA used as material had been derived from T cells, B-cell-depleted T cells, or PBMCs.

In the original workflow: Nucleated cell number was recorded as an estimate derived from reference gene primer amplification. The method was immunoSEQ multiplex PCR; TCRdb's version includes in-frame clones alone and lacks a portion of them. Clone size and V and J calls were adopted from that table, with D and trimming inferred from the DNA. The data show roughly 100,000 clones, more than 80% seen once. This CDR3 is built from 15 residues. Germline assignment: CDR1 SNHLY and CDR2 FYNNEI. V gave up 6 bases and J gave up 5 bases, with 16 bases separating them. The clonotype was recovered from a woman aged 65 to 85 with acute or convalescent COVID-19. The material sequenced was peripheral blood. This chain uses TRBV2 with TRBJ2-2, with D possibly TRBD1 on 6 matching bases. CDR3 in amino acids: CASRDWQGQTGELFF. For the CDR3, the DNA is TGTGCCAGCAGAGATTGGCAGGGGCAAACCGGGGAGCTGTTTTTT.